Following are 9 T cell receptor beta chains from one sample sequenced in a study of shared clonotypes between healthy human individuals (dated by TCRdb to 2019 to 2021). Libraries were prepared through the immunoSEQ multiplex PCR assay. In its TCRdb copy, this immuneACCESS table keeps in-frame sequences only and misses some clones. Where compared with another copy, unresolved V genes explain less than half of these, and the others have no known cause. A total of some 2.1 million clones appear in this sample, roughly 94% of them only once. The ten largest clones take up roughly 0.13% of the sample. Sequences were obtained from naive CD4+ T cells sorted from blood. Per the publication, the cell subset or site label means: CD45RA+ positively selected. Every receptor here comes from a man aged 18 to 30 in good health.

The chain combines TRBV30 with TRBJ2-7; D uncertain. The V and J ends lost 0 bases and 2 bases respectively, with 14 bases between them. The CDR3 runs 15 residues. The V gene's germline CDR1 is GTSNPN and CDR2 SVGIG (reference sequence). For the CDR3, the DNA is TGTGCCTGGAGTGTAGGTGGGCGTCCTACCTACGAGCAGTACTTC. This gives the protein CAWSVGGRPTYEQYF.

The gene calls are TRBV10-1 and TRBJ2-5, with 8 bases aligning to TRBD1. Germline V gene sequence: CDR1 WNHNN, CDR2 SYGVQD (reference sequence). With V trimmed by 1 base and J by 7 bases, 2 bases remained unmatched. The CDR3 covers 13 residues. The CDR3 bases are TGCGCCAGCAGTGAGTTCGGACAGGGGACCCAGTACTTC. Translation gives CASSEFGQGTQYF.

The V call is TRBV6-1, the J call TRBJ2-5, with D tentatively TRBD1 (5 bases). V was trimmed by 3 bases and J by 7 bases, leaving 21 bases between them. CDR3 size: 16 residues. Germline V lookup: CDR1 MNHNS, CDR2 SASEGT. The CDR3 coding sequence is TGTGCCAGCAGTGATCTTAATCAGGCGCCAAGGGGGACCCAGTACTTC. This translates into CASSDLNQAPRGTQYF.

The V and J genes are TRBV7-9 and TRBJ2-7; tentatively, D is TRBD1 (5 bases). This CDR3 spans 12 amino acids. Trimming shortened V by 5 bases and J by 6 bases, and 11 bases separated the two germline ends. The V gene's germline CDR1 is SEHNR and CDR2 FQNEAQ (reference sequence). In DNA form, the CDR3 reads TGTGCCAGCAGCGCAGGGATGGGCGAGCAGTACTTC. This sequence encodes CASSAGMGEQYF.

This CDR3 reads CAISRQGDTDTQYF. CDR3 in DNA: TGTGCCATCAGCCGACAGGGGGACACAGATACGCAGTATTTT. The V call is TRBV10-3, the J call TRBJ2-3; 9 bases map to TRBD1. Germline V CDR1 and CDR2: ENHRY, SYGVKD. The length of the CDR3 is 14 residues. Trimming removed 6 bases from V and 2 bases from J; junction bases left unmatched: 3.

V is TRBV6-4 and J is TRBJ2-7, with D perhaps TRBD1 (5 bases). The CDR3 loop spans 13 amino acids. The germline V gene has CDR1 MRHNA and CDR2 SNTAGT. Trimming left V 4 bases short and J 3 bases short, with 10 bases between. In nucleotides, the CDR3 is TGTGCCAGCAGTGGGGGCACCAACTACGAGCAGTACTTC. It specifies CASSGGTNYEQYF.

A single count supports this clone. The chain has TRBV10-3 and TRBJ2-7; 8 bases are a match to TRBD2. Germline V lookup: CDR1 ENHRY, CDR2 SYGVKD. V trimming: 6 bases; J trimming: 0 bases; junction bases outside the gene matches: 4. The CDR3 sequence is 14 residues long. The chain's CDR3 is CAIRSGTSSYEQYF. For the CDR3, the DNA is TGTGCCATCAGAAGCGGGACTAGCTCCTACGAGCAGTACTTC.

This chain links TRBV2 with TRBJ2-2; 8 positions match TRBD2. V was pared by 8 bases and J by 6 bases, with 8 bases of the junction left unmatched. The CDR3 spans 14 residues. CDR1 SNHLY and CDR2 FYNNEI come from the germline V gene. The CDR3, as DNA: TGTGCCAGCTCCTTCGGGGGGGCGCCCGGGGAGCTGTTTTTT. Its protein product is CASSFGGAPGELFF.

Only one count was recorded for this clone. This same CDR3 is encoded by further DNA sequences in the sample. CDR3 residues: CASSGGQGYGYTF. The CDR3 region has the DNA TGCGCCAGCAGCGGGGGACAGGGGTATGGCTACACCTTC. V is TRBV5-1 and J is TRBJ1-2; 10 bases agree with TRBD1. V shed 4 bases, J shed 5 bases, and the junction held 2 bases outside the gene matches. CDR1 SGHRS and CDR2 YFSETQ come from the germline V gene. The CDR3 covers 13 residues.